This T cell receptor beta chain was recovered during a study of graft-versus-host responses after intestinal transplantation. Study-wide background: The whole recipient group had anti-thymocyte globulin induction followed by tacrolimus and steroids for about three years.

The repertoire was sequenced with immunoSEQ multiplex PCR; TCRdb's copy has only in-frame clones and lacks some. The profile shows about 130,000 clones, about nine tenths of them singletons. Concerning this clone itself: The antigen remains undetermined.

The germline CDR1 and CDR2 sequences are SGHTA and FQGNSA. The CDR3 runs 14 residues. Trimming pared 4 bases from V and 2 bases from J, leaving 11 bases between. The study, taken as a whole, reports: The highest levels of circulating GvH clones went along with early declines in HvG clones after transplant. GvH clones occurred in recipient marrow; some first appeared in ileum or blood.

Sequences were derived from unstimulated CD4+ T cells sorted from spleen or lymph node cells, sampled before intestinal transplant. The chain employs TRBV7-2 and TRBJ1-1; tentative D call: TRBD1 (5 bases). The source of this sequence is a human donor who received an intestinal transplant. In DNA, the CDR3 is TGTGCCAGCAGCTGGCGGCAGGGTAACACTGAAGCTTTCTTT. Its protein product is CASSWRQGNTEAFF.